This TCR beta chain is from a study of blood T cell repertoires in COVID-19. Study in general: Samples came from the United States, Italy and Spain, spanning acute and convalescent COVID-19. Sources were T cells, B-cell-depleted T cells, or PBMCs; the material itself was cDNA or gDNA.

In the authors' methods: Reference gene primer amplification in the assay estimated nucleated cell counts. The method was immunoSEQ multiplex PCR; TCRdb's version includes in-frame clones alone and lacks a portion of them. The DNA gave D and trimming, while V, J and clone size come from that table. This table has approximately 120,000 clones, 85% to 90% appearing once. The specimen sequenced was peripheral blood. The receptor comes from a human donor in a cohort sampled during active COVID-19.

CDR3 sequence (DNA): TGTGCCAGCACCGACACTAGCGGGAGCGAGACCCAGTACTTC. Residues: CASTDTSGSETQYF. The chain is built from TRBV5-6 and TRBJ2-5, with TRBD2 identical over 11 bases. The CDR3 length is 14 residues. V was pared by 6 bases and J by 5 bases, with 6 bases of the junction left unmatched. The germline gives CDR1 SGHDT, CDR2 YYEEEE.